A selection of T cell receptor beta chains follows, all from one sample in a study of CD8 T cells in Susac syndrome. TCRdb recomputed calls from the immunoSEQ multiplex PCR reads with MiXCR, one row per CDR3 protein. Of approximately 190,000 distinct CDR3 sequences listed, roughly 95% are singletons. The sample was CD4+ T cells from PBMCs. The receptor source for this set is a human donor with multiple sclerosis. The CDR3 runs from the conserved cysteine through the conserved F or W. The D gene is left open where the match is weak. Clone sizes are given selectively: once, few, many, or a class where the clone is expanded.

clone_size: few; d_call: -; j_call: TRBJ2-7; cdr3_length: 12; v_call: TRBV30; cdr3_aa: CAWTHGSYEQYF; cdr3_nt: TGTGCCTGGACCCACGGGTCCTACGAGCAGTACTTC
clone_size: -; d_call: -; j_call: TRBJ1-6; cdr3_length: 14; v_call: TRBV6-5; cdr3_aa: CASTYSWGNSPLHF; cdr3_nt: TGTGCCAGCACATACAGTTGGGGCAATTCACCCCTCCACTTT
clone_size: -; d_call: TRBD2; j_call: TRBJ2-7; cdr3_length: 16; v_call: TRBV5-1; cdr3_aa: CASSLEGLAVSYEQYF; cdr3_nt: TGCGCCAGCAGCTTGGAGGGACTAGCGGTATCCTACGAGCAGTACTTC
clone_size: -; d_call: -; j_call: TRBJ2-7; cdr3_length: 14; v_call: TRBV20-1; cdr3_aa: CSARDFQGGHEQYF; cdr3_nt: TGCAGTGCTAGAGATTTCCAGGGAGGTCACGAGCAGTACTTC
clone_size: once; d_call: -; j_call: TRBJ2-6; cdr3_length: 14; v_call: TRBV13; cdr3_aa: CASRLWGGANVLTF; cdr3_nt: TGTGCCAGCAGGCTGTGGGGAGGGGCCAACGTCCTGACTTTC
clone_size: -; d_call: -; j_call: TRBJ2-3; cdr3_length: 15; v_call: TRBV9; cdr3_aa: CASRILPLPTDTQYF; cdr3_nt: TGTGCCAGCAGGATTTTGCCCCTTCCGACAGATACGCAGTATTTT
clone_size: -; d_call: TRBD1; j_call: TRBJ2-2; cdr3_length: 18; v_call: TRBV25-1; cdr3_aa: CASSEWDRGQKDTGELFF; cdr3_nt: TGTGCCAGCAGTGAATGGGACAGGGGGCAAAAAGACACCGGGGAGCTGTTTTTT
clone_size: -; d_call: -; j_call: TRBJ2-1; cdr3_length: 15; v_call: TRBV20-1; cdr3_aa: CSATLPLGFNNEQFF; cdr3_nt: TGCAGTGCTACCCTCCCACTAGGTTTCAACAATGAGCAGTTCTTC
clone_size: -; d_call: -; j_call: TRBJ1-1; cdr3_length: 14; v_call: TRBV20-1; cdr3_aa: CSARDDRRNTEAFF; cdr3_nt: TGCAGTGCTAGAGATGACAGGAGGAACACTGAAGCTTTCTTT
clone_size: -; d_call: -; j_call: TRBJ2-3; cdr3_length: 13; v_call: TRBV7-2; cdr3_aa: CASSLGASDTQYF; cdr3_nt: TGTGCCAGCAGCTTAGGGGCTTCCGATACGCAGTATTTT
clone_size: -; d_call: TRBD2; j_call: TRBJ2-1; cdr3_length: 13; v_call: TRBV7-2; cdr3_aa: CASSRAGGDEQFF; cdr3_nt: TGTGCCAGCAGCCGAGCGGGGGGCGATGAGCAGTTCTTC
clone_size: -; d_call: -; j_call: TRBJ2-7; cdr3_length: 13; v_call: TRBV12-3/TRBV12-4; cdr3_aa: CASSPPTSFEQYF; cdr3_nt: TGTGCCAGCAGTCCGCCTACTAGCTTCGAGCAGTACTTC
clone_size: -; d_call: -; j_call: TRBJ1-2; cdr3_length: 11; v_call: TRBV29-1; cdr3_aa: CSVHIGRGYTF; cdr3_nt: TGCAGCGTCCACATTGGGCGTGGCTACACCTTC
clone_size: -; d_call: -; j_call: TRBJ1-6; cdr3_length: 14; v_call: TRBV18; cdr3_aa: CASSLGTEGSPLHF; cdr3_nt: TGTGCCAGCTCACTTGGGACTGAGGGGTCACCCCTCCACTTT
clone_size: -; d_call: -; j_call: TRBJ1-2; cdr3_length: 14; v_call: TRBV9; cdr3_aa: CASSPRFRNYGYTF; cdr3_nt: TGTGCCAGCAGCCCCCGTTTCCGAAACTATGGCTACACCTTC
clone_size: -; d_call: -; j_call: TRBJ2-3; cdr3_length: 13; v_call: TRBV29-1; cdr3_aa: CSVGRMRADTQYF; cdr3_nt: TGCAGCGTGGGGCGGATGAGAGCAGATACGCAGTATTTT
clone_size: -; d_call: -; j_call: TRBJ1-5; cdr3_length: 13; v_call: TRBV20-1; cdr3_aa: CSARGKGIQPQHF; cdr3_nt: TGCAGTGCTAGAGGAAAAGGGATTCAGCCCCAGCATTTT
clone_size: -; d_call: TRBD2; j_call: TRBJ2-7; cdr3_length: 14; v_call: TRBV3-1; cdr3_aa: CASSQTGLAGAQYF; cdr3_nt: TGTGCCAGCAGCCAAACGGGACTAGCGGGAGCGCAGTACTTC
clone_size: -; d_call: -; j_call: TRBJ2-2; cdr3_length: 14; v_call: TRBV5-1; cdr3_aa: CASSSYRAAGELFF; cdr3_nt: TGCGCCAGCAGTTCATACAGGGCAGCCGGGGAGCTGTTTTTT
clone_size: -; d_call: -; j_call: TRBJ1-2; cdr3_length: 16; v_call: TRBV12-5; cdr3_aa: CASGLVPSSGNYGYTF; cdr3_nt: TGTGCTAGTGGTTTGGTGCCCAGCTCAGGCAACTATGGCTACACCTTC
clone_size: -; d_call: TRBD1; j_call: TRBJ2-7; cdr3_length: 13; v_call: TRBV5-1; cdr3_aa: CASRADRAYEQYF; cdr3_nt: TGCGCCAGCCGGGCCGACAGGGCCTACGAGCAGTACTTC
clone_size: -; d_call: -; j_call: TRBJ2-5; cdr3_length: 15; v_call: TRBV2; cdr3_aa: CASRTGAGGLETQYF; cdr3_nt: TGTGCCAGCAGGACAGGAGCAGGAGGATTGGAGACCCAGTACTTC
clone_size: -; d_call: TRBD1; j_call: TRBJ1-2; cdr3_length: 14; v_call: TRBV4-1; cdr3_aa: CASRDPGTAVGYTF; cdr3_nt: TGCGCCAGCAGAGACCCCGGGACAGCTGTTGGCTACACCTTC
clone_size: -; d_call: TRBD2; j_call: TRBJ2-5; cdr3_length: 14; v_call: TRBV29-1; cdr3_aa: CSALGLAGKETQYF; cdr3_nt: TGCAGCGCCTTGGGACTAGCGGGGAAAGAGACCCAGTACTTC
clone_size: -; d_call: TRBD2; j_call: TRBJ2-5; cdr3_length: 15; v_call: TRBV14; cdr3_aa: CASSQDRGGLETQYF; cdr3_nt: TGTGCCAGCAGCCAAGACCGCGGGGGGCTCGAGACCCAGTACTTC